Below, one TCR beta chain is given with its context. What it binds is unknown. The record originates from a study of T cell responses to AZD1222 COVID-19 vaccine. Study results and limitations: The sample set comprised mostly white British donors with more females, and clonal diversity was possibly underestimated. Reportedly, nearly half the spike-specific TCRs target unmutated variant regions. CD4 TCRs linked to vaccination spanned spike, dominating at 160-218 and 743-854.

The CDR3 has 13 residues. Germline V gene data show CDR1 as MDHEN and CDR2 as SYDVKM. Trimming stripped 6 bases from V and 7 bases from J, with 15 bases between. Data came from immunoSEQ multiplex PCR; TCRdb stores just in-frame clones and leaves some out. Of over 140,000 clones in the sample, roughly 92% were seen once. Specimen: peripheral blood, collected on day 0 of AZD1222 vaccination. The sequence came from an adult in good health. This chain connects TRBV28 to TRBJ1-1; D possibly corresponds to TRBD1 (6 bases). This CDR3 is CASRNIRGDEAFF. CDR3 DNA sequence: TGTGCCAGCAGAAATATAAGGGGGGATGAAGCTTTCTTT.